The clone carrying this T cell receptor beta chain was found once. Its cognate antigen is unknown. V lost 9 bases and J 0 bases, leaving 9 bases between the germline ends. The CDR3 spans 13 residues. Germline loops: CDR1 MNHNS, CDR2 SASEGT. The sample originates from a study of cytomegalovirus exposure and HLA in healthy donors. Broader study findings: CMV serostatus was the sole immune exposure information available. Through in vitro validation, three CMV-associated chains were shown to be specific for CMV antigens.

The PCR ran on 60 Vbeta and 13 Jbeta primers. Measured with immunoSEQ multiplex PCR; TCRdb has only the in-frame clones, and not every one. The sample records roughly 150,000 clones, about 88% being singletons. This sequence originates from a woman between 18 and 29 years old in good health and CMV-seronegative. The J gene is TRBJ1-3, the V gene TRBV6-1; D gene unclear. Specimen: PBMCs. The CDR3 DNA follows: TGTGCCAGTACTTCCTCCTCTGGAAACACCATATATTTT. Its protein is CASTSSSGNTIYF.